These 6 T cell receptor beta chains came from one sample sequenced in a study of PD-L1 blockade in urothelial cancer. The sample's time point: peripheral blood 6 weeks after treatment start. Profiling relied on immunoSEQ multiplex PCR, and the TCRdb table lists in-frame clones only, not all of them. The table shows over 100,000 clones, with approximately 90% occurring only once. This specimen consisted of PBMCs, obtained around atezolizumab (anti-PD-L1) treatment. These receptor sequences come from a man aged 55 to 70 with urothelial cancer.

DNA for the CDR3: TGTGCCAGCAGTCAATCGGAAGAGACCCAGTACTTC. It specifies CASSQSEETQYF. V and J are TRBV14 and TRBJ2-5; D is unresolved. The CDR3 totals 12 residues. Germline-derived CDR1 and CDR2 are SGHDN and FVKESK. V lost 6 bases to trimming and J lost 3 bases, with 8 bases between them.

The CDR3, as DNA: TGTGCCAGCTCGCTGGGGGGTGAGCAGTTCTTC. Amino acid sequence: CASSLGGEQFF. The chain combines TRBV18 with TRBJ2-1, with a weak D call TRBD2 (6 bases). The germline V gene encodes CDR1 KGHSH and CDR2 LQKENI. The CDR3 has 11 amino acids. V lost 6 bases and J 9 bases, leaving 9 bases between the germline ends. Full variable domain (missing parts from reference TRBV18 and TRBJ2-1): NAGVMQNPRHLVRRRGQEARLRCSPMKGHSHVYWYRQLPEEGLKFMVYLQKENIIDESGMPKERFSAEFPKEGPSILRIQQVVRGDSAAYFCASSLGGEQFFGPGTRLTVL.

This clone was seen more than once but under ten times. CDR3: CASSGGGPPTNYGYTF. Here the CDR3 DNA reads TGTGCCAGCAGTGGCGGGGGACCACCTACTAACTATGGCTACACCTTC. V gene TRBV28 combines with J gene TRBJ1-2, with a weak D call TRBD1 (5 bases). The V gene lost 5 bases and the J gene lost 0 bases, with 16 bases spanning the gap. Germline lookup yields CDR1 MDHEN and CDR2 SYDVKM. The CDR3 extends over 16 amino acids.

The rearrangement links TRBV7-9 to TRBJ1-1; TRBD1 might be the D (6 bases). Trimming pared 0 bases from V and 11 bases from J, leaving 13 bases between. The CDR3 spans 13 residues. Germline V CDR1 and CDR2: SEHNR, FQNEAQ (reference sequence). As DNA, the CDR3 is TGTGCCAGCAGCTTAGCGGGAGGGGGAAAGGCTTTCTTT. Its protein product is CASSLAGGGKAFF.

This clone was detected only a few times. V is TRBV5-5 and J is TRBJ2-7; a possible D gene is TRBD1 (5 bases). The germline V gene has CDR1 SGHKS and CDR2 YYEKEE (reference sequence). CDR3 size: 14 residues. The germline V and J ends were trimmed by 0 bases and 2 bases, with 9 bases remaining between them. The CDR3 loop reads CASSLVQGPYEQYF. CDR3 nucleotides: TGTGCCAGCAGCTTGGTGCAGGGCCCCTACGAGCAGTACTTC.

The chain recombines TRBV5-4 with TRBJ2-7; TRBD1 matches 9 bases. The V gene's germline CDR1 is SGHNT and CDR2 YYREEE (reference sequence). The J segment lost 5 bases and the V segment lost 3 bases, leaving 6 bases of the junction unmatched. The CDR3 spans 14 residues. The CDR3 region is CASSSRDRDHEQYF. As DNA, the CDR3 is TGTGCCAGCAGCTCCCGGGACAGGGACCACGAGCAGTACTTC.